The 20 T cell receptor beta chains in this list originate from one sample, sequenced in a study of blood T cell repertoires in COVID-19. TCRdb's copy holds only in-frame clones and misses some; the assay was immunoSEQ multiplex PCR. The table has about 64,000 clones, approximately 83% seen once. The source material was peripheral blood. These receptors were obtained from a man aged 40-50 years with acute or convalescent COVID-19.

CDR3 DNA sequence: TGCAGCGTGGGATTCGGGACTAGCTACGGAGATACGCAGTATTTT. Amino acid sequence: CSVGFGTSYGDTQYF. The rearrangement links TRBV29-1 to TRBJ2-3; TRBD2 matches at 9 bases. The V gene end was trimmed by 6 bases and the J gene end by 5 bases; junction bases not matched to a gene: 12. Germline values: CDR1 SQVTM, CDR2 ANQGSEA. The CDR3 runs 15 residues.

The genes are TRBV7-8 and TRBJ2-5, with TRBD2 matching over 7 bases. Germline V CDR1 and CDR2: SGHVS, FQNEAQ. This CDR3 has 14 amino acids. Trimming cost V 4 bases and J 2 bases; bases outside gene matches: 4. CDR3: CASSSQRGQETQYF. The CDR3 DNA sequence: TGTGCCAGCAGCTCTCAGCGGGGACAAGAGACCCAGTACTTC.

DNA of the CDR3: TGTGCCAGAACTCACGGGCGACAGGGGGGGACTGAAGCTTTCTTT. It translates to CARTHGRQGGTEAFF. The rearrangement links TRBV2 to TRBJ1-1, with TRBD1 matching over 9 bases. The CDR3 extends over 15 amino acids. Trimming took 9 bases from V and 5 from J; bases not matched to a gene: 13. CDR1 and CDR2 from the germline V gene are SNHLY and FYNNEI.

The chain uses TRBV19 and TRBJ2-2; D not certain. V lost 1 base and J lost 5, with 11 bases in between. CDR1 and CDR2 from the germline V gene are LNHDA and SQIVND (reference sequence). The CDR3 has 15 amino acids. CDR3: CASSIARGLTGELFF. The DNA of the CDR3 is TGTGCCAGTAGTATAGCCCGAGGTCTAACCGGGGAGCTGTTTTTT.

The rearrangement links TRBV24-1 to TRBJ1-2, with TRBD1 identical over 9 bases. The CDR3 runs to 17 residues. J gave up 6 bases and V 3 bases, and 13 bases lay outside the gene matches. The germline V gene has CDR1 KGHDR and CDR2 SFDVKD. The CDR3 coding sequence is TGTGCCACCAGTGATGCCTCCGGGACAGGGATCTCTGATGGCTACACCTTC. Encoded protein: CATSDASGTGISDGYTF.

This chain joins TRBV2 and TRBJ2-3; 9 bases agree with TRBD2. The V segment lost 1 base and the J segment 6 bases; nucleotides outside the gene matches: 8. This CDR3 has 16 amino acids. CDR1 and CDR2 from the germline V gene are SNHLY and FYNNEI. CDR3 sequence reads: CASSEGLAGELDTQYF. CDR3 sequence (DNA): TGTGCCAGCAGTGAAGGATTAGCGGGGGAGTTGGATACGCAGTATTTT.

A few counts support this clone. Here the CDR3 reads CASSKGTGNPSDGYTF. CDR3 DNA sequence: TGTGCCAGTAGTAAGGGGACAGGGAATCCCTCGGATGGCTACACCTTC. This chain joins TRBV19 and TRBJ1-2; 9 nucleotides align to TRBD1. The germline V gene encodes CDR1 LNHDA and CDR2 SQIVND (reference sequence). The CDR3 contains 16 residues. Germline trimming cut 4 bases from V and 6 bases from J; bases unmatched to any gene: 12.

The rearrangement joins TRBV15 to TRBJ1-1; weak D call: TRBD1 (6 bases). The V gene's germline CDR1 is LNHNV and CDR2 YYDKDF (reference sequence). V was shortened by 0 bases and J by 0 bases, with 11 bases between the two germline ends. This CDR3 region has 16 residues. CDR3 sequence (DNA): TGTGCCACCAGCAGAGAAGGAGGACAGCTGAACACTGAAGCTTTCTTT. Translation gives CATSREGGQLNTEAFF.

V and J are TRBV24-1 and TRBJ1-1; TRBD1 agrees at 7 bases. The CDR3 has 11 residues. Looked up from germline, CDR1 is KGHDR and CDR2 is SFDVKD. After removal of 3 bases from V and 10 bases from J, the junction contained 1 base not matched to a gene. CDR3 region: CATSDNRGAFF. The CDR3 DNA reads TGTGCCACCAGTGATAACAGGGGAGCTTTCTTT.

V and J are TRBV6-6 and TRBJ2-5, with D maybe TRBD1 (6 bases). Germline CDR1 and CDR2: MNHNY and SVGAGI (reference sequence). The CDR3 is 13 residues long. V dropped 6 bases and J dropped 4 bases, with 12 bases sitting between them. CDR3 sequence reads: CASRTGQRETQYF. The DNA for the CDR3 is TGTGCCAGCAGAACCGGACAGCGAGAGACCCAGTACTTC.

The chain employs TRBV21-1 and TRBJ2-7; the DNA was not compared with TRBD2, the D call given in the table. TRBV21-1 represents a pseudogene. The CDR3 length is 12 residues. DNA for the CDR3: TGTGCCAGCAGACCCCGGGCCTACGAGCAGTACTTC. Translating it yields CASRPRAYEQYF.

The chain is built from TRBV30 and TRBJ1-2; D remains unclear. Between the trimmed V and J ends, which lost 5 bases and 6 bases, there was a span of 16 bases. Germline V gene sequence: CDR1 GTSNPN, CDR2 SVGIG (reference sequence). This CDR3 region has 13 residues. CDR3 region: CAWLTRVTDGYTF. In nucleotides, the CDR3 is TGTGCCTGGTTAACGAGGGTGACGGATGGCTACACCTTC.

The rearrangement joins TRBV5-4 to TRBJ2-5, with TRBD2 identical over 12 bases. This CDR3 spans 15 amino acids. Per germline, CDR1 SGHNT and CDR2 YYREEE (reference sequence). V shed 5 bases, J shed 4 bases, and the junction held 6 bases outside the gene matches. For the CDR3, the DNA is TGTGCCAGCAGGTCGACTAGCGGGGGAGGAGAGACCCAGTACTTC. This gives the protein CASRSTSGGGETQYF.

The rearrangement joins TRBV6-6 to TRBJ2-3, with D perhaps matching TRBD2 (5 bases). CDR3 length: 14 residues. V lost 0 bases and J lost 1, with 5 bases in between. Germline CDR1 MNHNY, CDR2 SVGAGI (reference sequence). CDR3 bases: TGTGCCAGCAGTTACTCGGAGGGCACAGATACGCAGTATTTT. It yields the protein CASSYSEGTDTQYF.

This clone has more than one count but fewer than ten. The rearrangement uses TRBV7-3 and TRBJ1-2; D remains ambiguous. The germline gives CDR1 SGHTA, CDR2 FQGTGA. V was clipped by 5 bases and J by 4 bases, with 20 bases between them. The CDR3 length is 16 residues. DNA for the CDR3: TGTGCCAGCAGCCCCTACGGGAGTGAGGCTATCTATGGCTACACCTTC. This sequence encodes CASSPYGSEAIYGYTF.

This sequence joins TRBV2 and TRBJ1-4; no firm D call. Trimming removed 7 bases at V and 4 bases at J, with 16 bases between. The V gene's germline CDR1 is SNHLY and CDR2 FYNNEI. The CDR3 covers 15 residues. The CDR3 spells CASIPPGLGNEKLFF. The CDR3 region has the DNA TGTGCCAGCATCCCCCCGGGGTTGGGTAATGAAAAACTGTTTTTT.

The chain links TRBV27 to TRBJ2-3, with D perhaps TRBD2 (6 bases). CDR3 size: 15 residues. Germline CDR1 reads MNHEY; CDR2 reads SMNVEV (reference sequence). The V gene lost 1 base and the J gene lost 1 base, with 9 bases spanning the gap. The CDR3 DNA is TGTGCCAGCAGTTTATGGGCTAGCGGCACAGATACGCAGTATTTT. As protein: CASSLWASGTDTQYF.

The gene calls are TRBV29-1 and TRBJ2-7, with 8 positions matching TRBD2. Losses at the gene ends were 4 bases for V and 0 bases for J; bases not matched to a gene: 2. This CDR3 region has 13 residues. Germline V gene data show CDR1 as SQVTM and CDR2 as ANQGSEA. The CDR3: CSVGGGLSYEQYF. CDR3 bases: TGCAGCGTTGGCGGGGGGCTCTCCTACGAGCAGTACTTC.

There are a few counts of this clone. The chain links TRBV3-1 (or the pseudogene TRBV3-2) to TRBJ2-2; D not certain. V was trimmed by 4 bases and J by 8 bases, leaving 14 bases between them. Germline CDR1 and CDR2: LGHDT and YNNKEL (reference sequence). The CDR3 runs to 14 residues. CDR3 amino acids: CASSLSRRVGELFF. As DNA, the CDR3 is TGTGCCAGCAGCCTTTCCCGACGGGTTGGGGAGCTGTTTTTT.

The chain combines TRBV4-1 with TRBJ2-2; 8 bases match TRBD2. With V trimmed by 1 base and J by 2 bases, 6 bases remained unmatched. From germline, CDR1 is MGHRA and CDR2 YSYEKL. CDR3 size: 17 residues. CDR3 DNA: TGCGCCAGCAGCCAAGCAGATAGCGGGGAAAACACCGGGGAGCTGTTTTTT. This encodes CASSQADSGENTGELFF.